This TCR beta chain was captured in a study of T cell responses to AZD1222 COVID-19 vaccine. Method: immunoSEQ multiplex PCR; TCRdb's copy keeps in-frame clones and lacks some. This sample yields approximately 190,000 clones, of which approximately 92% are seen a single time; roughly 1.3% belongs to the top ten. V was cut by 2 bases and J by 0 bases, with 11 bases left in between. The CDR3 consists of 15 residues. CDR1 is MNHEY, CDR2 SVGAGI, per germline. Findings and limits, study-wide: It should be noted that donors were predominantly white British and more often female, and clonal diversity was possibly underestimated. Of the AZD1222 recipients, only five to seven were seropositive at baseline. Two AZD1222 administrations were followed by greater Spike-specific TCR breadth and depth.

With regard to this clone: Antigen specificity is unknown.

The specimen comprised peripheral blood, sampled on day 0 of AZD1222 vaccination. The receptor was derived from an adult in good health. The chain uses TRBV6-5 and TRBJ2-7, with a weak D call TRBD1 (5 bases). The CDR3 sequence: CASSYGAVRSYEQYF. The CDR3 DNA is TGTGCCAGCAGTTACGGGGCAGTTCGCTCCTACGAGCAGTACTTC.